This TCR beta chain derives from a study of shared clonotypes between healthy human individuals. For unsorted PBMC, approximately 290 ng DNA per replicate equaled some 33,000 T cell genomes. Spread over ten immunoSEQ deep assay plates, unsorted PBMC DNA underwent sequencing. In the original processing: ImmunoSEQ output lacked quality scores and full-length reads, limiting matched filtering. The protocol was immunoSEQ multiplex PCR, while the TCRdb copy is restricted to in-frame clones and leaves out a portion. V and J calls plus clone size are reproduced from that table; the DNA served to infer D and trimming. Of about 480,000 clones in the sample, around 79% are singletons; the top ten hold approximately 13%. Germline V gene lookup returns CDR1 SGHAT and CDR2 FQNNGV. Trimming stripped 5 bases from V and 0 bases from J, with 19 bases between. The length of the CDR3 is 17 residues.

This sequence joins TRBV11-2 and TRBJ1-1, with D possibly TRBD1 on 6 matching bases. Sequences were obtained from PBMCs. This TCR was sampled from a woman between 35 and 50 years old in good health. Some clones in this sample may be carry-over from other donors' samples. The CDR3 spells CASSPYEGGVMNTEAFF. The DNA of the CDR3 is TGTGCCAGCAGCCCCTATGAGGGGGGGGTCATGAACACTGAAGCTTTCTTT.